This is a list of T cell receptor beta chains from one sample in a study of blood T cell repertoires in COVID-19. Here immunoSEQ multiplex PCR was the method, and the copy in TCRdb shows in-frame clones only, minus some. This table has more than 95,000 clones, 70% to 90% appearing once. What was sequenced was peripheral blood. Receptors were obtained from a man aged 25 to 40 with acute or convalescent COVID-19. Each CDR3 is given with its conserved first and last residue. D genes are given only for firm matches. Expanded clones are given a class, and other clones once, few, many or no size at all.

clone size	D gene	CDR3 length	J gene	V gene	CDR3 protein	CDR3 DNA
NA	NA	16	TRBJ1-1	TRBV6-2/TRBV6-3	CASSYPSGHQNTEAFF	TGTGCCAGCAGTTACCCCTCCGGACATCAGAACACTGAAGCTTTCTTT
NA	TRBD1	16	TRBJ2-3	TRBV7-9	CASSLAQGQGSDTQYF	TGTGCCAGCAGCTTAGCGCAGGGACAGGGATCAGATACGCAGTATTTT
NA	NA	13	TRBJ2-7	TRBV6-6	CASSYISSYEQYF	TGTGCCAGCAGTTATATCTCGTCCTACGAGCAGTACTTC
NA	NA	14	TRBJ1-2	TRBV7-9	CASSLADRIHGYTF	TGTGCCAGCAGCTTAGCAGACAGGATCCATGGCTACACCTTC
NA	NA	14	TRBJ1-2	TRBV7-2	CASSLQGRNYGYTF	TGTGCCAGCAGCTTACAGGGGAGAAACTATGGCTACACCTTC
NA	TRBD2	15	TRBJ2-7	TRBV7-2	CASSQLAGGYYEQYF	TGTGCCAGCAGCCAGCTAGCGGGGGGGTACTACGAGCAGTACTTC
NA	NA	13	TRBJ2-1	TRBV14	CASSQVGLDKQFF	TGTGCCAGCAGCCAAGTTGGGCTGGACAAGCAGTTCTTC
few	NA	13	TRBJ1-4	TRBV19	CASSPAARGQLFF	TGTGCCAGTAGTCCGGCCGCCAGGGGACAACTGTTTTTT
NA	NA	15	TRBJ2-1	TRBV25-1	CASSEYGGRGNEQFF	TGTGCCAGCAGTGAATACGGTGGAAGGGGCAATGAGCAGTTCTTC
NA	NA	15	TRBJ2-2	TRBV18	CASSPTTRFTGELFF	TGTGCCAGCTCACCAACCACCAGGTTCACCGGGGAGCTGTTTTTT
NA	NA	14	TRBJ2-2	TRBV27	CASSFTAITGELFF	TGTGCCAGCAGTTTTACAGCTATCACCGGGGAGCTGTTTTTT
NA	TRBD1	17	TRBJ1-2	TRBV3-1/TRBV3-2	CASSQDLGDRLYYGYTF	TGTGCCAGCAGCCAAGATCTTGGGGACAGGCTATACTATGGCTACACCTTC
NA	TRBD1	15	TRBJ2-7	TRBV7-2	CASSSLRTGWGEQYF	TGTGCCAGCAGCTCTCTACGGACAGGGTGGGGCGAGCAGTACTTC
NA	NA	16	TRBJ2-1	TRBV5-1	CASTNERAISVNEQFF	TGCGCCAGCACCAACGAGCGGGCGATCTCGGTCAATGAGCAGTTCTTC
NA	NA	12	TRBJ2-7	TRBV6-5	CASKDSSYEQYF	TGTGCCAGCAAAGACAGTTCCTACGAGCAGTACTTC
NA	NA	15	TRBJ2-5	TRBV3-1/TRBV3-2	CASSPNQGIGETQYF	TGTGCCAGCAGCCCCAACCAGGGGATAGGGGAGACCCAGTACTTC
NA	TRBD1	14	TRBJ2-5	TRBV9	CASSVTGGGETQYF	TGTGCCAGCAGCGTTACAGGGGGCGGGGAGACCCAGTACTTC
NA	NA	15	TRBJ1-5	TRBV6-5	CASSLGQGLNQPQHF	TGTGCCAGCAGCTTGGGGCAGGGACTCAATCAGCCCCAGCATTTT
NA	NA	13	TRBJ1-2	TRBV30	CAWTLGGGSGYTF	TGTGCCTGGACCCTGGGGGGGGGAAGTGGCTACACCTTC
NA	NA	14	TRBJ2-7	TRBV9	CASSPFRNSYEQYF	TGTGCCAGCAGCCCCTTCAGGAACTCCTACGAGCAGTACTTC
NA	TRBD2	13	TRBJ2-1	TRBV19	CASSPRGGRNQFF	TGTGCCAGTAGTCCACGGGGCGGGAGGAACCAGTTCTTC
NA	NA	11	TRBJ1-1	TRBV7-9	CASSFRAEAFF	TGTGCCAGCAGCTTCAGGGCCGAAGCTTTCTTT
NA	NA	11	TRBJ2-3	TRBV20-1	CSAEMRDTQYF	TGCAGTGCTGAGATGCGGGATACGCAGTATTTT
NA	TRBD1	14	TRBJ1-6	TRBV5-8	CASSFGQVDSPLHF	TGTGCCAGCAGCTTCGGACAGGTAGATTCACCCCTCCACTTT
NA	TRBD1	15	TRBJ2-3	TRBV28	CASSYGQGTTDTQYF	TGTGCCAGCAGCTACGGACAGGGGACCACAGATACGCAGTATTTT
once	NA	15	TRBJ1-5	TRBV19	CASSTHFPPIQPQHF	TGTGCCAGTAGTACCCACTTTCCCCCAATTCAGCCCCAGCATTTT
NA	TRBD1	17	TRBJ1-1	TRBV19	CASSSVRDRGTNTEAFF	TGTGCCAGTAGCTCCGTAAGGGACAGGGGGACTAACACTGAAGCTTTCTTT
NA	TRBD1	14	TRBJ1-1	TRBV7-8	CASSFQGANTEAFF	TGTGCCAGCAGCTTTCAGGGGGCCAACACTGAAGCTTTCTTT
once	NA	12	TRBJ1-4	TRBV7-2	CASSLNSRELFF	TGTGCCAGCAGCTTAAACTCGAGGGAACTGTTTTTT
NA	NA	13	TRBJ2-1	TRBV12-3/TRBV12-4	CASSLGQNNEQFF	TGTGCCAGCAGTTTGGGGCAGAACAATGAGCAGTTCTTC
NA	TRBD2	17	TRBJ2-5	TRBV6-4	CASSSEGGTRTQETQYF	TGTGCCAGCAGTTCGGAGGGAGGGACGCGTACCCAAGAGACCCAGTACTTC
once	NA	14	TRBJ1-1	TRBV6-5	CASSRGLGNTEAFF	TGTGCCAGCTCGAGGGGGTTAGGGAACACTGAAGCTTTCTTT
NA	NA	16	TRBJ2-2	TRBV7-6	CASSLNRVSNTGELFF	TGTGCCAGCAGTCTTAACCGGGTTTCGAACACCGGGGAGCTGTTTTTT
few	NA	14	TRBJ1-2	TRBV9	CASSEGSSNYGYTF	TGTGCCAGCAGCGAAGGGAGCTCTAACTATGGCTACACCTTC
once	TRBD2	15	TRBJ2-5	TRBV29-1	CSVIGTSLGEETQYF	TGCAGCGTCATTGGGACTAGTTTAGGTGAAGAGACCCAGTACTTC
NA	TRBD2	17	TRBJ2-5	TRBV13	CASSLGGTSGAEETQYF	TGTGCCAGCAGCTTAGGTGGCACTAGCGGGGCCGAAGAGACCCAGTACTTC
NA	TRBD2	19	TRBJ2-2	TRBV7-2	CASSLGLAGAHVITGELFF	TGTGCCAGCAGCTTAGGGCTAGCGGGAGCCCATGTCATCACCGGGGAGCTGTTTTTT
few	TRBD1	15	TRBJ1-4	TRBV9	CASSGTGTGGEKLFF	TGTGCCAGCAGCGGAACCGGGACAGGGGGTGAAAAACTGTTTTTT